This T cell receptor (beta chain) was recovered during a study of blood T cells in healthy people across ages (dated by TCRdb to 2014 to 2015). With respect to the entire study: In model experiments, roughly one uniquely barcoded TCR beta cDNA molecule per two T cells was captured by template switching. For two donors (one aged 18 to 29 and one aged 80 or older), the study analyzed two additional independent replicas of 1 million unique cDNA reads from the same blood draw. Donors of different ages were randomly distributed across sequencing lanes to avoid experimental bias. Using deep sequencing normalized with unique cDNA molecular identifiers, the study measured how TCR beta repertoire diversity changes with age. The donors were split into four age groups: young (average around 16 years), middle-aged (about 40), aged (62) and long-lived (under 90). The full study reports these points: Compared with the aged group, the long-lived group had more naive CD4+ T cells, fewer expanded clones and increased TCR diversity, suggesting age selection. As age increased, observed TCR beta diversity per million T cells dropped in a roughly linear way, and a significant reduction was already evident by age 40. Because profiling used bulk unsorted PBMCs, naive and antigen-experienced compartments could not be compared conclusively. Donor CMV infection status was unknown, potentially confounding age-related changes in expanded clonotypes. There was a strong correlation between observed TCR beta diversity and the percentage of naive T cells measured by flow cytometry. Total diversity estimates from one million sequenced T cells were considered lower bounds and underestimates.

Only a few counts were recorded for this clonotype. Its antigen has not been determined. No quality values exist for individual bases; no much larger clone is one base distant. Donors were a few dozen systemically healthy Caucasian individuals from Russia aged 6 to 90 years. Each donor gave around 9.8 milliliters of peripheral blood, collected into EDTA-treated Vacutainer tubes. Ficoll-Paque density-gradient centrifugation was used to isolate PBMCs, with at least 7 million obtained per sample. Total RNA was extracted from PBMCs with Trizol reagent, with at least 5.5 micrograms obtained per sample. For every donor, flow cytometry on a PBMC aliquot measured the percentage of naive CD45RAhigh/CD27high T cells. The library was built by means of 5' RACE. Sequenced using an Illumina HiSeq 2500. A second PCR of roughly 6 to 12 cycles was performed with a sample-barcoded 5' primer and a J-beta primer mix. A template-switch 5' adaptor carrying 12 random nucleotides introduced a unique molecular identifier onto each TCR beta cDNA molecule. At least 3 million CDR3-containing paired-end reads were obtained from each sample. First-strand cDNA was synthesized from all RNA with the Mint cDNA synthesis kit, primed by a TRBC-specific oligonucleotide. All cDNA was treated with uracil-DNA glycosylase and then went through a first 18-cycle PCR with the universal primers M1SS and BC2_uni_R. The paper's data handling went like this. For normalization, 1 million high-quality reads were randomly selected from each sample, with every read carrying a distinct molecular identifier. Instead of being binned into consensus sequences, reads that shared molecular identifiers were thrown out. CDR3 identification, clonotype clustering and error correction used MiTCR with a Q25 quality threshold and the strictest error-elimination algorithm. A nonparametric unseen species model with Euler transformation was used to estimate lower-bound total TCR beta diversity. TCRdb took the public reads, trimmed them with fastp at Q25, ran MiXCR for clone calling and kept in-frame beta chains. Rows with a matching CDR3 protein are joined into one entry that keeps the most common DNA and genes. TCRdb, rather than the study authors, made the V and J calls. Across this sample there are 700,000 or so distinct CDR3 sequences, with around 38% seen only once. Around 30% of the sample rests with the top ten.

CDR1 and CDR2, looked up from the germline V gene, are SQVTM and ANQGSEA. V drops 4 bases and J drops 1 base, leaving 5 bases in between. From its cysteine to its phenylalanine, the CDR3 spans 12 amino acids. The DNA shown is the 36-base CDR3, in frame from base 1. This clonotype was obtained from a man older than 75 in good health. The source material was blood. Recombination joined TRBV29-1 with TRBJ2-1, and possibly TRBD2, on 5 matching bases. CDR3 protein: CSVGLSYNEQFF. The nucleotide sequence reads TGCAGCGTTGGACTATCCTACAATGAGCAGTTCTTC.